Shown below are 15 T cell receptor beta chains from a single sample sequenced in a study of blood T cells in healthy people across ages. Using a J-beta primer mix together with a sample-barcoded 5' primer, a second PCR was run for about 6 to 11 cycles. In TCRdb, the 5' RACE reads were re-called with MiXCR into one record per CDR3 protein. The repertoire holds roughly 680,000 distinct CDR3 sequences, with around 45% as singletons. Sequencing was performed on blood. The source is a woman aged 55-69 years in good health.

This clonotype was counted a few times. The CDR3 sequence is CSARGGLAIQETQYF. CDR3 in DNA: TGCAGTGCTAGAGGGGGACTAGCGATCCAAGAGACCCAGTACTTC. This chain links TRBV20-1 with TRBJ2-5; TRBD2 matches at 10 bases. This CDR3 contains 15 residues. With V trimmed by 1 base and J by 1 base, 3 bases remained unmatched. CDR1 is DFQATT, CDR2 SNEGSKA, per germline (reference sequence).

The genes are TRBV6-2 or TRBV6-3 and TRBJ2-3, with TRBD2 matching over 11 bases. V dropped 2 bases and J dropped 0; count of bases not matched to a gene: 13. Germline lookup yields CDR1 MNHEY and CDR2 SVGEGT. The CDR3 has 20 amino acids. In nucleotides, the CDR3 is TGTGCCAGCAGTTACACCCCAAGACTAGCGGGGAGGTACAGCACAGATACGCAGTATTTT. It codes for CASSYTPRLAGRYSTDTQYF.

The CDR3 coding sequence is TGCAGTGCCCAAGAGGGGGCGGGAGCCGCAGATACGCAGTATTTT. Protein: CSAQEGAGAADTQYF. The chain combines TRBV20-1 with TRBJ2-3; TRBD1 or TRBD2 may be the D gene (7 bases each). V was clipped by 6 bases and J by 4 bases, with 20 bases between them. The V gene's germline CDR1 is DFQATT and CDR2 SNEGSKA (reference sequence). The CDR3 has 15 residues.

In its sample, this clonotype was seen a few times. V gene TRBV27 combines with J gene TRBJ1-1; D gene unclear. The germline V gene has CDR1 MNHEY and CDR2 SMNVEV (reference sequence). Trimming took off 1 base at V and 4 bases at J, with 7 bases between the two ends. The CDR3 runs to 13 residues. The CDR3 sequence is CASSLYPRTEAFF. CDR3 in DNA: TGTGCCAGCAGTTTATATCCCCGCACTGAAGCTTTCTTT.

Only one count was recorded for this clonotype. The chain carries TRBV12-3 or TRBV12-4 and TRBJ2-1, with 11 bases matching TRBD2. The V segment lost 6 bases and the J segment 4 bases; nucleotides outside the gene matches: 8. CDR3 length: 16 residues. The CDR3: CASRPLLAGAYNEQFF. For the CDR3, the DNA is TGTGCCAGCAGACCCCTACTAGCGGGAGCTTACAATGAGCAGTTCTTC.

This clonotype was counted many times. The DNA for the CDR3 is TGCAGTGCTCCCCGTCCCGGGACTAGCGGGGGGTTTAGGTACGAGCAGTACTTC. It specifies CSAPRPGTSGGFRYEQYF. The chain recombines TRBV20-1 with TRBJ2-7; TRBD2 matches 15 bases. Germline V lookup: CDR1 DFQATT, CDR2 SNEGSKA (reference sequence). This CDR3 contains 18 residues. V gave up 5 bases and J gave up 4 bases; unmatched junction bases: 15.

J is TRBJ1-1 and V is TRBV20-1; TRBD1 is a possible D gene (5 bases). With 3 bases removed from V and 4 bases from J, the gap between germline ends came to 12 bases. This CDR3 is built from 13 residues. Germline values: CDR1 DFQATT, CDR2 SNEGSKA (reference sequence). The CDR3 loop reads CSASARRGTEAFF. The CDR3 DNA follows: TGCAGTGCTAGCGCGCGGAGGGGCACTGAAGCTTTCTTT.

J is TRBJ2-1 and V is TRBV20-1, with TRBD2 matching 10 bases. V dropped 7 bases and J dropped 0; count of bases not matched to a gene: 12. The CDR3 runs to 17 residues. The germline V gene encodes CDR1 DFQATT and CDR2 SNEGSKA (reference sequence). Here the CDR3 reads CSVPGLAGVSSYNEQFF. CDR3 sequence (DNA): TGCAGTGTTCCCGGGCTAGCGGGGGTCAGCTCCTACAATGAGCAGTTCTTC.

The chain couples TRBV5-6 to TRBJ2-6; D might be TRBD1 (5 bases). The CDR3 sequence is 15 residues long. Trimming took 4 bases from V and 1 from J, leaving 9 bases between them. The V gene's germline CDR1 is SGHDT and CDR2 YYEEEE. The CDR3, as DNA: TGTGCCAGCAGCCCGGACATTTCTGGGGCCAACGTCCTGACTTTC. This gives the protein CASSPDISGANVLTF.

This clonotype was observed a handful of times. The chain recombines TRBV21-1 with TRBJ1-1; the tabulated D call, TRBD1, remains unverified against the DNA. TRBV21-1 is a listed pseudogene. The CDR3 length is 14 residues. The CDR3 DNA reads TGTGCCAGCAGCAAACAGGGGGGGGACACTGAAGCTTTCTTT. Its translation is CASSKQGGDTEAFF.

V is TRBV12-3 or TRBV12-4 and J is TRBJ1-4; no firm D call. The CDR3 has 13 amino acids. Trimming left V 1 base short and J 16 bases short, with 16 bases between. CDR3 in DNA: TGTGCCAGCAGTTTAGAGCGAGCGGATGTTCCGTTTTTT. This codes for CASSLERADVPFF.

J is TRBJ1-2 and V is TRBV28; D is unclear. This CDR3 comprises 12 residues. Germline V CDR1 and CDR2: MDHEN, SYDVKM. V was pared by 8 bases and J by 1 base, with 8 bases between. CDR3: CASFRNNYGYTF. CDR3 nucleotides: TGTGCCAGCTTTAGGAATAACTATGGCTACACCTTC.

Regarding this clonotype: One junction end disagrees with the germline gene, perhaps due to a read error. The chain carries TRBV5-1 and TRBJ2-1, with 15 bases matching TRBD2. This CDR3 has 17 amino acids. Germline loops: CDR1 SGHRS, CDR2 YFSETQ. CDR3 coding DNA: TGCGCCAACAGCTTGGGACTAGCGGGAGGATCACGAAATGAGCAGTTCTTC. Amino acids: CANSLGLAGGSRNEQFF.

The chain links TRBV10-3 to TRBJ2-6, with 8 nucleotides matching TRBD1. Germline V gene lookup returns CDR1 ENHRY and CDR2 SYGVKD. CDR3 length: 18 amino acids. The junction had 10 bases not matched to a gene; V was cut back by 6 bases and J by 0 bases. This chain's CDR3 is CAISGGQGPLSGANVLTF. The CDR3 DNA reads as TGTGCCATCAGCGGCGGACAGGGTCCTCTCTCTGGGGCCAACGTCCTGACTTTC.

This clonotype has more than one count but fewer than ten. J is TRBJ2-5 and V is TRBV10-3; weak D call: TRBD1 (6 bases). Trimming shortened V by 6 bases and J by 3 bases, and 11 bases separated the two germline ends. Germline V gene data show CDR1 as ENHRY and CDR2 as SYGVKD. This CDR3 has 13 amino acids. CDR3 in DNA: TGTGCCATCAGCCTTCGGACAGAAGAGACCCAGTACTTC. Amino acids: CAISLRTEETQYF.